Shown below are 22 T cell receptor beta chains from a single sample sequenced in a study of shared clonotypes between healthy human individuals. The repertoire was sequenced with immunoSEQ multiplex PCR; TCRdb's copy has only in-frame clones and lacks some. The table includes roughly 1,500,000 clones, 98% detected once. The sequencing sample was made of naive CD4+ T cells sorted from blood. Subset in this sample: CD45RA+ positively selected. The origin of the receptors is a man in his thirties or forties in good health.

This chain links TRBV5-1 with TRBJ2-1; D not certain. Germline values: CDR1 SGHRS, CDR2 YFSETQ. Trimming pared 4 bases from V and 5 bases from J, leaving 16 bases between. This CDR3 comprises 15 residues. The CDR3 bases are TGCGCCAGCAGCCCCCTGGGATCTCAGAACAATGAGCAGTTCTTC. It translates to CASSPLGSQNNEQFF.

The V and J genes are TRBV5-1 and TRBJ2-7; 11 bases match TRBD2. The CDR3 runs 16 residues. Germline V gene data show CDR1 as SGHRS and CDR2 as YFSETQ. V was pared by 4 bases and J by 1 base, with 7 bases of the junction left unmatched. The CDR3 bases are TGCGCCAGCAGCAGCCTCCTAGCGGGAGGTTCCTACGAGCAGTACTTC. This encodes CASSSLLAGGSYEQYF.

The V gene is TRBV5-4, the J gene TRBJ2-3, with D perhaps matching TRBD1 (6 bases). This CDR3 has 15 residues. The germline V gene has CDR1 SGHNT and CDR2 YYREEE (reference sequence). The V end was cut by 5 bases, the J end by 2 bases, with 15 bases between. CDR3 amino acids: CASSTSGALTDTQYF. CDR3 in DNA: TGTGCCAGCAGTACTTCAGGGGCCCTCACAGATACGCAGTATTTT.

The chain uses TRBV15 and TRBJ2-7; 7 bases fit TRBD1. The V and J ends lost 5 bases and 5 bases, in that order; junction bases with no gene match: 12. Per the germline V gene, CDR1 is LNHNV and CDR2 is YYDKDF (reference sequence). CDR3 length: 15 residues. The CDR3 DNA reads TGTGCCACCAGCGACTACCCGCGGACAGGCGACGAGCAGTACTTC. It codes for CATSDYPRTGDEQYF.

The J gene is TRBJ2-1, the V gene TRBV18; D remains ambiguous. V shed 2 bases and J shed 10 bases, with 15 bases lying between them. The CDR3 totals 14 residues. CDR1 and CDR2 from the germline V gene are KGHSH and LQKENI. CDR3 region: CASSPTDTFPEQFF. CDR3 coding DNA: TGTGCCAGCTCACCAACAGACACCTTCCCCGAGCAGTTCTTC.

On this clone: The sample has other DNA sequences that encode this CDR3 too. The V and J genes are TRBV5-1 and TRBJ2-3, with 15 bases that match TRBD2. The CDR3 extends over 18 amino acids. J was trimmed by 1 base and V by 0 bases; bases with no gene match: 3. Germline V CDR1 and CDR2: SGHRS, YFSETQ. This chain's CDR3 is CASSLGGLAGGGTDTQYF. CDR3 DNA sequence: TGCGCCAGCAGCTTGGGTGGACTAGCGGGAGGGGGCACAGATACGCAGTATTTT.

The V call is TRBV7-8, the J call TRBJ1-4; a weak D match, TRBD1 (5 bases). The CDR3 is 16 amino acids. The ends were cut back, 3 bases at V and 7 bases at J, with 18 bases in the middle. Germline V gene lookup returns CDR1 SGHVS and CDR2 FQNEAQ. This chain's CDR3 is CASSFRGGTRSEKLFF. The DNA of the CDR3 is TGTGCCAGCAGCTTCCGAGGTGGGACGCGATCTGAAAAACTGTTTTTT.

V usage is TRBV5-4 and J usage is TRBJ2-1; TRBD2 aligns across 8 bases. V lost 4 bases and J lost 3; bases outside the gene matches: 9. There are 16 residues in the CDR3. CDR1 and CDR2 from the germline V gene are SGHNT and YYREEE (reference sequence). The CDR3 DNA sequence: TGTGCCAGCAGCCCCGGGGGGGGCCGATTCTACAATGAGCAGTTCTTC. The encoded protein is CASSPGGGRFYNEQFF.

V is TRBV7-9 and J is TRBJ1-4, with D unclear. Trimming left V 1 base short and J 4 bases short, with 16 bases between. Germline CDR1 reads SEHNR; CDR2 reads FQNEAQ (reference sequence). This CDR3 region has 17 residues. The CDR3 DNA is TGTGCCAGCAGCTTAGGCGTATCCGGGCTTAATAATGAAAAACTGTTTTTT. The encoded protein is CASSLGVSGLNNEKLFF.

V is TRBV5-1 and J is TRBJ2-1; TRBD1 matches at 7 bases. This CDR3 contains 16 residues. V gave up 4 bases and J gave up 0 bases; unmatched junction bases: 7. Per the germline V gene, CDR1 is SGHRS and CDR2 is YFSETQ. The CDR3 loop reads CASSRAGDSSYNEQFF. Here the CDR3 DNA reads TGCGCCAGCAGCCGGGCCGGGGACAGCTCCTACAATGAGCAGTTCTTC. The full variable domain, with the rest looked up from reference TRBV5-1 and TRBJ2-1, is KAGVTQTPRYLIKTRGQQVTLSCSPISGHRSVSWYQQTPGQGLQFLFEYFSETQRNKGNFPGRFSGRQFSNSRSEMNVSTLELGDSALYLCASSRAGDSSYNEQFFGPGTRLTVL.

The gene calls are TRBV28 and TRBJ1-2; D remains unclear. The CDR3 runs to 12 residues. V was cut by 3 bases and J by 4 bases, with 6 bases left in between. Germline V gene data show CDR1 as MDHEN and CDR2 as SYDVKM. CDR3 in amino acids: CASSFSTYGYTF. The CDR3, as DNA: TGTGCCAGCAGTTTCAGTACCTATGGCTACACCTTC.

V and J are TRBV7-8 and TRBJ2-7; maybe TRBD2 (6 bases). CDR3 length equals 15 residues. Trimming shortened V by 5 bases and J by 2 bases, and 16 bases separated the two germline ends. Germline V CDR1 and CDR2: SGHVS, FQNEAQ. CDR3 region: CASSPNPGEPYEQYF. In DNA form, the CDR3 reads TGTGCCAGCAGCCCCAATCCGGGGGAGCCCTACGAGCAGTACTTC. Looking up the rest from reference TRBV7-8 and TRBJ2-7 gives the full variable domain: GAGVSQSPRYKVAKRGQDVALRCDPISGHVSLFWYQQALGQGPEFLTYFQNEAQLDKSGLPSDRFFAERPEGSVSTLKIQRTQQEDSAVYLCASSPNPGEPYEQYFGPGTRLTVT.

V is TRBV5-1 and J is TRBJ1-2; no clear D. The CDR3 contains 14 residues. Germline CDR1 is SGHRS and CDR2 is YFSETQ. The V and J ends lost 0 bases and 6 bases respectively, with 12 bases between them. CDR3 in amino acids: CASSLVDGTNGYTF. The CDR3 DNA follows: TGCGCCAGCAGCTTGGTGGACGGTACCAATGGCTACACCTTC.

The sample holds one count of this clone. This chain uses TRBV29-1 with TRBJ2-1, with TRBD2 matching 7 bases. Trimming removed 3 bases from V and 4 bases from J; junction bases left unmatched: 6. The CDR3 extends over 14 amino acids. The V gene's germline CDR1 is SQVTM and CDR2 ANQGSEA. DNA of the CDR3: TGCAGCGTTGATCGGCGGGAGATTTACAATGAGCAGTTCTTC. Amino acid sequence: CSVDRREIYNEQFF.

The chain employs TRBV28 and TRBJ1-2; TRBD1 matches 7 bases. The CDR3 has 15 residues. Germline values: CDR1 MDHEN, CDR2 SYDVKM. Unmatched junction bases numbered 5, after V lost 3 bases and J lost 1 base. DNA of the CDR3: TGTGCCAGCAGTTTGCAGACAGGGTTTAACTATGGCTACACCTTC. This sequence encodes CASSLQTGFNYGYTF.

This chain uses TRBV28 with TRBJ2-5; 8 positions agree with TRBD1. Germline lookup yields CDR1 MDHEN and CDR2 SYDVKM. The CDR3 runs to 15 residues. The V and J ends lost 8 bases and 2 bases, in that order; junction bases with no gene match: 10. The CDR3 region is CASSSQGAWQETQYF. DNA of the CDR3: TGTGCCAGCTCGTCGCAGGGGGCGTGGCAAGAGACCCAGTACTTC.

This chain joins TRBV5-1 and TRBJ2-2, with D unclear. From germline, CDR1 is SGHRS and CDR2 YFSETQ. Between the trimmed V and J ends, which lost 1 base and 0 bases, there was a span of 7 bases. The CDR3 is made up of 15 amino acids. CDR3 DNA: TGCGCCAGCAGCTTGCGACGGGCGAACACCGGGGAGCTGTTTTTT. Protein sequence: CASSLRRANTGELFF.

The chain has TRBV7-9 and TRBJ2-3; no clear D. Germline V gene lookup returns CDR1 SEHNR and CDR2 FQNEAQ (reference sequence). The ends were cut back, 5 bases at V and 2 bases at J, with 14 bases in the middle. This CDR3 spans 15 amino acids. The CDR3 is CASSPPALYTDTQYF. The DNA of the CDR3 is TGTGCCAGCAGCCCACCGGCTCTTTACACAGATACGCAGTATTTT.

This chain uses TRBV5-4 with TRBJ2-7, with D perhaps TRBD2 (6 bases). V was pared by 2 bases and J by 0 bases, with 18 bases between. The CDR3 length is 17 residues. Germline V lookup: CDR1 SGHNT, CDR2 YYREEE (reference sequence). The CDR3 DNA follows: TGTGCCAGCAGCTTTCCAAGGCTTAGCGGTAGCTCCTACGAGCAGTACTTC. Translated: CASSFPRLSGSSYEQYF.

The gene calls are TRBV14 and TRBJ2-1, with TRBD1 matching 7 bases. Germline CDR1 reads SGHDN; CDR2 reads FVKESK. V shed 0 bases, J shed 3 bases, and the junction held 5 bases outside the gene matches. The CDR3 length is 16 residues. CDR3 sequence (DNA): TGTGCCAGCAGCCAAGATGGACAGGCCATCTACAATGAGCAGTTCTTC. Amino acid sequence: CASSQDGQAIYNEQFF.

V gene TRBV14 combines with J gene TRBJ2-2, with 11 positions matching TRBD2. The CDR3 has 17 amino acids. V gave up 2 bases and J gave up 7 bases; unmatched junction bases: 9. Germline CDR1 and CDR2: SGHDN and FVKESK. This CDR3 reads CASSQLLAGGPGGELFF. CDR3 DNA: TGTGCCAGCAGCCAACTTTTAGCGGGAGGGCCCGGCGGGGAGCTGTTTTTT.

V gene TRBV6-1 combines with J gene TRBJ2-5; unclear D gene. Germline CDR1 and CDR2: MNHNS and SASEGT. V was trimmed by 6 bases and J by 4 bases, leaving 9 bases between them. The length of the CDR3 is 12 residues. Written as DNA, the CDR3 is TGTGCCAGCAGGGCTCTTGGAGAGACCCAGTACTTC. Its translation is CASRALGETQYF.